One T cell receptor beta chain is described in this entry. Its specificity is not known. V gave up 5 bases and J gave up 1 base; unmatched junction bases: 4. The CDR3 runs 14 residues. Germline V lookup: CDR1 MNHEY, CDR2 SMNVEV (reference sequence). 60 Vbeta and 13 Jbeta primers were used in PCR. Method: immunoSEQ multiplex PCR; TCRdb's copy keeps in-frame clones and lacks some. The sample lists roughly 63,000 clones, around 80% occurring once. These data are taken from a study of cytomegalovirus exposure and HLA in healthy donors. Whole-study results and caveats: Later on, an analysis found that several of the most significant clusters appeared to be linked to common viral pathogens, which included parvovirus B19.

The receptor was derived from a middle-aged woman in good health and CMV-seropositive. The J gene is TRBJ1-2, the V gene TRBV27, with 7 bases that match TRBD1. Sequenced: PBMCs. The CDR3 nucleotides read TGTGCCAGCAGTCCGTGGGACAGTAACTATGGCTACACCTTC. Translated, it gives CASSPWDSNYGYTF.